The rows below give T cell receptor beta chains drawn from one sample of a study of human versus mouse CDR3 diversity and MHC coevolution. The data were produced by immunoSEQ multiplex PCR, yet TCRdb's version contains in-frame clones alone and is incomplete. Here the sample spans tens of thousands of clones, just over 90% being singletons. The specimen was naive CD4+ T cells from blood. The receptor source for this set is a person aged 30-69 years in good health. CDR3s include the opening cysteine and the closing phenylalanine or tryptophan. The D gene is left open where the match is weak. Size is omitted from some rows. Given values are once, few, many or a class for expanded clones.

>NA|NA|TRBJ1-1|TRBV27
CASSRTRERAEAFF
TGTGCCAGCAGTAGGACCAGGGAAAGAGCTGAAGCTTTCTTT
>NA|NA|TRBJ1-5|TRBV2
CASRKESNQPQHF
TGTGCCAGCAGGAAGGAGAGCAATCAGCCCCAGCATTTT
>NA|TRBD2|TRBJ2-5|TRBV11-1
CASRGTSGRGETQYF
TGTGCCAGCAGGGGGACTAGCGGGAGAGGAGAGACCCAGTACTTC
>once|NA|TRBJ2-2|TRBV10-3
CAISSQANTGELFF
TGTGCCATCTCTTCCCAGGCGAACACCGGGGAGCTGTTTTTT
>NA|NA|TRBJ2-7|TRBV18
CASSPKGVNYEQYF
TGTGCCAGCTCTCCCAAGGGGGTCAACTACGAGCAGTACTTC
>once|TRBD1|TRBJ1-6|TRBV7-2
CASSTFGTGGRSYNSPLHF
TGTGCCAGCAGTACCTTTGGGACAGGGGGTAGATCCTATAATTCACCCCTCCACTTT
>NA|NA|TRBJ1-5|TRBV2
CASNGGEGNQPQHF
TGTGCCAGCAACGGGGGTGAGGGCAATCAGCCCCAGCATTTT
>once|TRBD1|TRBJ2-7|TRBV10-3
CATLRGQGDHEQYF
TGTGCCACGCTCCGGGGACAGGGGGATCACGAGCAGTACTTC
>NA|TRBD2|TRBJ2-7|TRBV19
CASSLSGRMYEQYF
TGTGCCAGTAGTCTTAGCGGGAGGATGTACGAGCAGTACTTC
>NA|TRBD2|TRBJ2-1|TRBV11-3
CASSSYRAGAYNEQFF
TGTGCCAGCAGCTCATATCGAGCGGGAGCCTACAATGAGCAGTTCTTC
>NA|NA|TRBJ2-7|TRBV27
CASRAPSGYEQYF
TGTGCCAGCAGGGCCCCGAGCGGTTATGAGCAGTACTTC
>NA|NA|TRBJ2-1|TRBV28
CASTTGLYNEQFF
TGTGCCAGCACCACAGGGTTGTACAATGAGCAGTTCTTC
>NA|TRBD1|TRBJ2-7|TRBV7-9
CASSLRRGTGPGEQYF
TGTGCCAGCAGCTTACGAAGGGGGACAGGCCCCGGCGAGCAGTACTTC
>once|TRBD2|TRBJ2-3|TRBV19
CASSRLAGADTQYF
TGTGCCAGTAGTAGACTAGCAGGCGCAGATACGCAGTATTTT
>NA|TRBD1|TRBJ1-5|TRBV6-6
CASRPDRANQPQHF
TGTGCCAGCAGACCCGACAGGGCCAATCAGCCCCAGCATTTT
>NA|NA|TRBJ1-1|TRBV7-2
CASSGEGRRGEAFF
TGTGCCAGCAGCGGAGAGGGGCGGAGGGGTGAAGCTTTCTTT
>NA|NA|TRBJ1-1|TRBV7-9
CASSFGSTEAFF
TGTGCCAGCAGCTTTGGTAGCACTGAAGCTTTCTTT
>NA|NA|TRBJ1-5|TRBV6-5
CASSYSQGSWNQPQHF
TGTGCCAGCAGTTACTCACAGGGTAGCTGGAATCAGCCCCAGCATTTT
>once|NA|TRBJ1-1|TRBV13
CASSRPGHKAFF
TGTGCCAGCAGCCGACCGGGACACAAAGCTTTCTTT
>NA|NA|TRBJ1-2|TRBV18
CASSPAGELFGYTF
TGTGCCAGCTCACCCGCGGGGGAATTGTTTGGCTACACCTTC
>NA|NA|TRBJ2-2|TRBV19
CASNRGQFANTGELFF
TGTGCCAGTAACAGAGGACAGTTCGCGAACACCGGGGAGCTGTTTTTT
>NA|NA|TRBJ2-5|TRBV5-1
CASRYRVETQYF
TGCGCCAGCAGATACAGGGTTGAGACCCAGTACTTC
>NA|TRBD1|TRBJ1-1|TRBV27
CASSLGTGGRYTEAFF
TGTGCCAGCAGTCTCGGGACAGGGGGCAGGTACACTGAAGCTTTCTTT
>NA|NA|TRBJ1-6|TRBV7-2
CASSSLPVGRLGSPLHF
TGTGCCAGCAGCTCCCTTCCGGTGGGGCGACTCGGGTCACCCCTCCACTTT
>once|TRBD1|TRBJ2-2|TRBV7-2
CASRWDRGNTGELFF
TGTGCCAGCAGATGGGACAGGGGGAACACCGGGGAGCTGTTTTTT
>NA|NA|TRBJ1-2|TRBV18
CASSPEDGAGYGYTF
TGTGCCAGCTCACCGGAGGACGGCGCCGGCTATGGCTACACCTTC
>NA|TRBD1|TRBJ1-4|TRBV25-1
CASDRGGEKLFF
TGTGCCAGCGACAGGGGCGGCGAAAAACTGTTTTTT
>NA|TRBD1|TRBJ2-7|TRBV2
CASSVSQGAYEQYF
TGTGCCAGCAGTGTATCACAGGGGGCCTACGAGCAGTACTTC
>NA|TRBD1|TRBJ1-4|TRBV4-2
CASSQGDRGNEKLFF
TGTGCCAGCAGCCAGGGGGACAGGGGGAATGAAAAACTGTTTTTT
>NA|TRBD1|TRBJ1-1|TRBV30
CAWSVLRGINTEAFF
TGTGCCTGGAGTGTACTCAGGGGGATAAACACTGAAGCTTTCTTT
>NA|TRBD1|TRBJ2-7|TRBV5-1
CASSADRTYEQYF
TGCGCCAGCAGCGCGGACAGGACGTACGAGCAGTACTTC
>NA|TRBD1|TRBJ1-4|TRBV11-2
CASSNVRQGGKLFF
TGTGCCAGCAGCAACGTTAGACAGGGTGGAAAACTGTTTTTT
>NA|TRBD1|TRBJ2-5|TRBV5-1
CASSGGTGGRETQYF
TGCGCCAGCAGCGGAGGGACAGGGGGCCGGGAGACCCAGTACTTC
>NA|TRBD1|TRBJ1-4|TRBV7-9
CASSLGQGVEKLFF
TGTGCCAGCAGCTTAGGACAGGGGGTTGAAAAACTGTTTTTT
>once|NA|TRBJ1-4|TRBV7-9
CASSPTTTNEKLFF
TGTGCCAGCAGTCCCACTACAACTAATGAAAAACTGTTTTTT
>NA|NA|TRBJ2-7|TRBV27
CASSFDGRYYEQYF
TGTGCCAGCAGTTTTGACGGCAGGTACTACGAGCAGTACTTC
>NA|TRBD1|TRBJ1-1|TRBV9
CASSVAAGGPNTEAFF
TGTGCCAGCAGCGTAGCGGCAGGGGGACCGAACACTGAAGCTTTCTTT
>NA|NA|TRBJ2-1|TRBV29-1
CSVGARGSEQFF
TGCAGCGTTGGTGCAAGGGGGAGTGAGCAGTTCTTC
>NA|TRBD1|TRBJ1-2|TRBV30
CAWSWTGGYYGYTF
TGTGCCTGGAGTTGGACAGGGGGGTACTATGGCTACACCTTC
>once|NA|TRBJ2-7|TRBV19
CASSILQGPYEQYF
TGTGCCAGTAGTATCCTGCAGGGGCCCTACGAGCAGTACTTC
>once|TRBD1|TRBJ1-2|TRBV30
CAWNLPGQGNYGYTF
TGTGCCTGGAACCTGCCGGGACAGGGGAACTATGGCTACACCTTC
>NA|NA|TRBJ1-6|TRBV7-2
CASSSSGGGGNSPLHF
TGTGCCAGCAGCTCCTCGGGAGGGGGTGGTAATTCACCCCTCCACTTT
>NA|TRBD1|TRBJ2-1|TRBV5-4
CASSYPGGANEQFF
TGTGCCAGCAGTTATCCAGGGGGCGCGAATGAGCAGTTCTTC
>NA|NA|TRBJ2-3|TRBV11-3
CASSLVAGFGTDTQYF
TGTGCCAGCAGCTTAGTAGCTGGGTTTGGTACAGATACGCAGTATTTT
>NA|TRBD2|TRBJ2-1|TRBV10-3
CAIAGTSGRVDNEQFF
TGTGCCATCGCCGGGACTAGCGGGAGGGTGGACAATGAGCAGTTCTTC
>NA|TRBD2|TRBJ2-7|TRBV7-2
CASSRLAGSSYEQYF
TGTGCCAGCAGCCGTCTAGCGGGGTCCTCCTACGAGCAGTACTTC
>once|NA|TRBJ2-3|TRBV27
CASSPRSGRPDTQYF
TGTGCCAGCAGTCCTCGGTCCGGGAGACCAGATACGCAGTATTTT
>NA|NA|TRBJ2-7|TRBV2
CASSVTASTYEQYF
TGTGCCAGCAGTGTGACAGCCTCCACCTACGAGCAGTACTTC
>NA|TRBD2|TRBJ2-3|TRBV28
CASSSGLAGVTDTQYF
TGTGCCAGCAGTTCTGGACTAGCGGGAGTGACAGATACGCAGTATTTT
>NA|TRBD2|TRBJ2-7|TRBV7-8
CASSPRTSGSREQYF
TGTGCCAGCAGCCCCAGGACTAGCGGGAGTAGGGAGCAGTACTTC